This TCR beta chain was observed in a study of naive and memory T cell subsets. This clonotype was found a few times. Ligated cDNA underwent four rounds of PCR with nested alpha and beta constant region primers and SP2. Blood and skin TCR RNA was reverse transcribed with alpha and beta constant primers. TCRdb reanalysed the 5' RACE reads using MiXCR and keeps one entry per CDR3 protein. The sample lists around 30,000 distinct CDR3 sequences, roughly a sixth seen once, with around 2.6% in the top ten. An oligonucleotide containing a UMI was ligated to the 3' end of TCR cDNA. CDR1 is SQVTM, CDR2 ANQGSEA, per germline. CDR3 size: 16 residues. Between the trimmed V and J ends, which lost 4 bases and 6 bases, there was a span of 24 bases.

The clonotype originates from a female donor in good health. The J gene is TRBJ1-2, the V gene TRBV29-1; weak D call: TRBD1 (5 bases). The CDR3 loop reads CSVGSLLRGPEDGYTF. CDR3 coding DNA: TGCAGCGTTGGTTCCCTATTACGGGGACCTGAGGATGGCTACACCTTC.